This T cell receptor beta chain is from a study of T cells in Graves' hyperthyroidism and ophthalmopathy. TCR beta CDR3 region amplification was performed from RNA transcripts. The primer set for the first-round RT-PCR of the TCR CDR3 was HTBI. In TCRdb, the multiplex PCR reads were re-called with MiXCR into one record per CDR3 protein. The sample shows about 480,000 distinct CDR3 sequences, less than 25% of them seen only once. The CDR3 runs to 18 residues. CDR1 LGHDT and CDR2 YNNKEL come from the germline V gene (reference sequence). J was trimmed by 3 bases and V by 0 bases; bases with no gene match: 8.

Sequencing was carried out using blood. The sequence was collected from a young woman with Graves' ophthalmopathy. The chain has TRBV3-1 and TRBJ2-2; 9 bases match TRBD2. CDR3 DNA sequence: TGTGCCAGCAGCCAAGAGACGGGACTAGCTTGGGACACCGGGGAGCTGTTTTTT. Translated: CASSQETGLAWDTGELFF.